This T cell receptor (beta chain) was recovered during a study of T cells in Graves' hyperthyroidism and ophthalmopathy. V was pared by 6 bases and J by 4 bases, with 8 bases of the junction left unmatched. The CDR3 has 14 residues. Points on this clonotype: As yet, its antigen is unknown.

Findings and caveats of the study: In simple terms, a model built on 13 V-J features told ophthalmopathy apart from stable hyperthyroidism.

Amplification of TCR beta CDR3 regions used RNA as the template. Using the HTBI primer set, a first-round RT-PCR was run on the TCR CDR3. MiXCR was run by TCRdb on the multiplex PCR reads, yielding one entry per CDR3 protein. The table has about 660,000 distinct CDR3 sequences, 45% seen once. V and J are TRBV12-3 or TRBV12-4 and TRBJ1-1, with 7 bases that match TRBD1. Sequenced input: peripheral blood or thyroid tissue (not recorded which). This receptor was identified in an adult man with Graves' disease, either hyperthyroidism or ophthalmopathy (not recorded which). The CDR3 DNA follows: TGTGCCAGCAGCCAAGGTACAGGGGTCACTGAAGCTTTCTTT. Translating it yields CASSQGTGVTEAFF.